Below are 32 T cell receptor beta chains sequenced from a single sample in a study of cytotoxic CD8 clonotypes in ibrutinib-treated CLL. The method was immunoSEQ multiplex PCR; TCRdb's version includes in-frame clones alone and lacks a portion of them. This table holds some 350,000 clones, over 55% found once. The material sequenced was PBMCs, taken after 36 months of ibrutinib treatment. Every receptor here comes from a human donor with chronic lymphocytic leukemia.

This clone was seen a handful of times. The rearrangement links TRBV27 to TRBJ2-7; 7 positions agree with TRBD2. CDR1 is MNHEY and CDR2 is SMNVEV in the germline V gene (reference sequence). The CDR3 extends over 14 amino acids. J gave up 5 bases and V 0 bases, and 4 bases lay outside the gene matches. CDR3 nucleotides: TGTGCCAGCAGTTTATCCGGGAGGATCAACGAGCAGTACTTC. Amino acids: CASSLSGRINEQYF.

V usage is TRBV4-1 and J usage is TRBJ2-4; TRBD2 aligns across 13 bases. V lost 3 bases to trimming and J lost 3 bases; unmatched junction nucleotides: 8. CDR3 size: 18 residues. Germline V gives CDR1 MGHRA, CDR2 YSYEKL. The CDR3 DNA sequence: TGCGCCAGCAGCCACGGGACTAGCGGGGAGGGTTTCAAAAACATTCAGTACTTC. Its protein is CASSHGTSGEGFKNIQYF.

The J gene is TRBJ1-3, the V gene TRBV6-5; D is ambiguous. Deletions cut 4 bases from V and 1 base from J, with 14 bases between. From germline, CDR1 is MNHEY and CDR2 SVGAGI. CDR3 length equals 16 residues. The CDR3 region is CASSFYGPGSGNTIYF. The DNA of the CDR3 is TGTGCCAGCAGTTTTTACGGACCCGGGTCTGGAAACACCATATATTTT.

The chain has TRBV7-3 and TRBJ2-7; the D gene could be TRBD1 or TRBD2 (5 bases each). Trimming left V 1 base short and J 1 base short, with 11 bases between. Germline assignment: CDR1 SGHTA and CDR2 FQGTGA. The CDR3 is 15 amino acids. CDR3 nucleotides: TGTGCCAGCAGCTTAAGGGGGAGTGGGTCCTACGAGCAGTACTTC. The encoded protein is CASSLRGSGSYEQYF.

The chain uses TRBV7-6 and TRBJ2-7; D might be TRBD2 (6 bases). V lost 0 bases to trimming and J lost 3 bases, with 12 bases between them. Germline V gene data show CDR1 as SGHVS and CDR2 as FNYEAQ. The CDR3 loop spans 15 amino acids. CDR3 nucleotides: TGTGCCAGCAGCTTAGCGGCGGATAGCGGCTACGAGCAGTACTTC. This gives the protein CASSLAADSGYEQYF.

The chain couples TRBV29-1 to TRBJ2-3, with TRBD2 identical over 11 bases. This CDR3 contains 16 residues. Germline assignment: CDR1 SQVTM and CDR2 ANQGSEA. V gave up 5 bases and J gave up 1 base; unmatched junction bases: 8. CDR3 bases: TGCAGCGTTCGGCTAGCGGGGGGAGACGGCACAGATACGCAGTATTTT. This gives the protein CSVRLAGGDGTDTQYF.

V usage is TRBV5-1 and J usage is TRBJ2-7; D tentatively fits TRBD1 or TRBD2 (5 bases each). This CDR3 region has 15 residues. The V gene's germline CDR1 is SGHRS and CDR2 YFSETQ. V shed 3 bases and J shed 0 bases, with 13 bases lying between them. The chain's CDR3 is CASSYVGTPSYEQYF. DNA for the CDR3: TGCGCCAGCAGCTACGTGGGGACCCCCTCCTACGAGCAGTACTTC.

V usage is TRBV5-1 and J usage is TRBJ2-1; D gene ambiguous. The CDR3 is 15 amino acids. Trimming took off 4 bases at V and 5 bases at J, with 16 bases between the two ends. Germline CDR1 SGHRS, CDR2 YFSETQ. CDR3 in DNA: TGCGCCAGCAGCCCGCGTGGGTACCCCGACAATGAGCAGTTCTTC. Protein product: CASSPRGYPDNEQFF.

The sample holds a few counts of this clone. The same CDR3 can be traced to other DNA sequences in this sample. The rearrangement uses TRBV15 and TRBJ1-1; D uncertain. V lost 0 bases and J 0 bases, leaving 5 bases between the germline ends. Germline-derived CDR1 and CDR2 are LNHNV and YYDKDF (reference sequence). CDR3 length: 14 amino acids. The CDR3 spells CATSRDGLNTEAFF. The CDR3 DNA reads TGTGCCACCAGCAGAGACGGCCTGAACACTGAAGCTTTCTTT.

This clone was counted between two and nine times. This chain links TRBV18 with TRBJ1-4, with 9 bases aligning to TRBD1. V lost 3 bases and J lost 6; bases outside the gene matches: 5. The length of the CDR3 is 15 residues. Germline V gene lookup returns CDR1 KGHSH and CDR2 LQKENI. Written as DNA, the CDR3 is TGTGCCAGCTCACCGACAGGGGGATCTGATGAAAAACTGTTTTTT. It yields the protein CASSPTGGSDEKLFF.

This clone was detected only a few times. Here the CDR3 reads CASSSGTENQPQHF. In nucleotides, the CDR3 is TGTGCCAGCAGCTCCGGGACGGAGAATCAGCCCCAGCATTTT. This chain links TRBV6-6 with TRBJ1-5; perhaps TRBD1 as D (5 bases). Between the trimmed V and J ends, which lost 6 bases and 4 bases, there was a span of 13 bases. The CDR3 has 14 residues. Looked up from germline, CDR1 is MNHNY and CDR2 is SVGAGI (reference sequence).

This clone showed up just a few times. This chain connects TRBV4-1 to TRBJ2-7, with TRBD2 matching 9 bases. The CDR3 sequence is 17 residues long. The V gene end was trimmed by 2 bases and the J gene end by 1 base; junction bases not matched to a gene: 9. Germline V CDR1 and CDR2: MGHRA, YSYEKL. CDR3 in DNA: TGCGCCAGCAGCCAAAGGACTAGCGTCCGTCTATCCTACGAGCAGTACTTC. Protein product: CASSQRTSVRLSYEQYF.

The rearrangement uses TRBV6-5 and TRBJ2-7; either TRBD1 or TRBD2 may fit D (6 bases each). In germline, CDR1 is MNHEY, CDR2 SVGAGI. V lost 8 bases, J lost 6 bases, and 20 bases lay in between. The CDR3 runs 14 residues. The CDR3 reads CASGKTGARGEQYF. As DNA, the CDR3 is TGTGCCAGCGGGAAAACGGGGGCGCGGGGCGAGCAGTACTTC.

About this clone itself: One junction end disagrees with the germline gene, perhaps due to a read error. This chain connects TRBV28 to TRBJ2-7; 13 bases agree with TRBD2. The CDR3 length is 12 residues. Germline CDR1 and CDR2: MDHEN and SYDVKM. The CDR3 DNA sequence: TGTGCCAGCAGTTTACTAGGACTAGCGGGAGTTTTC. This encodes CASSLLGLAGVF. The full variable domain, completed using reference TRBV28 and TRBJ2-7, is DVKVTQSSRYLVKRTGEKVFLECVQDMDHENMFWYRQDPGLGLRLIYFSYDVKMKEKGDIPEGYSVSREKKERFSLILESASTNQTSMYLCASSLLGLAGVFGPGTRLTVT.

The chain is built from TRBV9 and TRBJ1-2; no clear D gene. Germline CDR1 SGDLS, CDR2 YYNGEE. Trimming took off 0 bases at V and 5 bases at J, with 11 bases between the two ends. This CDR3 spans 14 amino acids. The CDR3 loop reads CASSVALGRYGYTF. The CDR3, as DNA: TGTGCCAGCAGCGTAGCTCTAGGGCGGTATGGCTACACCTTC.

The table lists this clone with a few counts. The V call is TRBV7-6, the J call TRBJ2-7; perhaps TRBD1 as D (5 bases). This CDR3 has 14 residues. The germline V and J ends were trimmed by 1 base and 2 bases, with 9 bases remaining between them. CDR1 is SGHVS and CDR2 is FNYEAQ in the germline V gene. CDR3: CASSLDQGPYEQYF. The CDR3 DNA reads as TGTGCCAGCAGCTTAGACCAGGGCCCCTACGAGCAGTACTTC.

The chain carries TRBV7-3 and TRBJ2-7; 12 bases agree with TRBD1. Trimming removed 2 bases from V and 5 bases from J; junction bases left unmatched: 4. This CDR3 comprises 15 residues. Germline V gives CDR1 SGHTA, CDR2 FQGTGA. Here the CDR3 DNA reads TGTGCCAGCAGCTTAGGCGGGACAGGGGGCGACGAGCAGTACTTC. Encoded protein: CASSLGGTGGDEQYF. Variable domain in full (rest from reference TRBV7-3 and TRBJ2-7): GAGVSQTPSNKVTEKGKYVELRCDPISGHTALYWYRQSLGQGPEFLIYFQGTGAADDSGLPNDRFFAVRPEGSVSTLKIQRTERGDSAVYLCASSLGGTGGDEQYFGPGTRLTVT.

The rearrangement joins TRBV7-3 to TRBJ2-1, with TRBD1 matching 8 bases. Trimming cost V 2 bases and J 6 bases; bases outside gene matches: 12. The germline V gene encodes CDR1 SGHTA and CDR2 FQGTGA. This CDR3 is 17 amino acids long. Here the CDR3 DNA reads TGTGCCAGCAGCTTACATACCCCAGGGGGCTATGGCAATGAGCAGTTCTTC. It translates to CASSLHTPGGYGNEQFF.

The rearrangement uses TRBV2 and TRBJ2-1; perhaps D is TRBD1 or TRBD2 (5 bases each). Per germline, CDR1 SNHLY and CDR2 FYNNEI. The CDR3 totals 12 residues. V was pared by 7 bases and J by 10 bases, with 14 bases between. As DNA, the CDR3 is TGTGCCAGCACCCGGGGCTCGGCGGAGCAGTTCTTC. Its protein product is CASTRGSAEQFF. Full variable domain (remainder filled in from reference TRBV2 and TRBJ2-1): EPEVTQTPSHQVTQMGQEVILRCVPISNHLYFYWYRQILGQKVEFLVSFYNNEISEKSEIFDDQFSVERPDGSNFTLKIRSTKLEDSAMYFCASTRGSAEQFFGPGTRLTVL.

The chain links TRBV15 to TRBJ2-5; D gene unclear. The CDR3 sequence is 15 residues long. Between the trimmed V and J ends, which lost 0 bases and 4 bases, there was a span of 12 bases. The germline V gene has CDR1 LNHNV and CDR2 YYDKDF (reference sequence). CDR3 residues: CATSRDRSIGETQYF. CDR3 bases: TGTGCCACCAGCAGAGATCGATCGATCGGAGAGACCCAGTACTTC.

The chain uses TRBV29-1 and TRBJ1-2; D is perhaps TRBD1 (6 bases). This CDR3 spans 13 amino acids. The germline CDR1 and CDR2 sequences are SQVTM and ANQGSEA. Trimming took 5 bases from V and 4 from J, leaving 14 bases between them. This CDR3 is CSVPGQLPYGYTF. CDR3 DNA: TGCAGCGTTCCGGGACAACTACCCTATGGCTACACCTTC.

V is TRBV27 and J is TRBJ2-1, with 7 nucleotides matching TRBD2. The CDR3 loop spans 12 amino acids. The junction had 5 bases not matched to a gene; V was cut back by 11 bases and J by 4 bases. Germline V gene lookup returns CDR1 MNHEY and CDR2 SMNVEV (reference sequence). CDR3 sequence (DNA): TGTGCCGGGGGGGTATTTTACAATGAGCAGTTCTTC. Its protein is CAGGVFYNEQFF.

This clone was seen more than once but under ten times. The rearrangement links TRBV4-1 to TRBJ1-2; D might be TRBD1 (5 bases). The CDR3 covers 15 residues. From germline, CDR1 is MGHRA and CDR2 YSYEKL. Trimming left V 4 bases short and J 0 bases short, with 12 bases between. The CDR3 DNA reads TGCGCCAGCAGCCTTCGACAGCCAGCTAACTATGGCTACACCTTC. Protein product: CASSLRQPANYGYTF.

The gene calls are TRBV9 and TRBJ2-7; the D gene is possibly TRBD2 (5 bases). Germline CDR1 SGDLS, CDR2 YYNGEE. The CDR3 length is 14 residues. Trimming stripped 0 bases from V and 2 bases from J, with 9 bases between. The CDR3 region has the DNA TGTGCCAGCAGCGTAGGCGGGCCTACCTACGAGCAGTACTTC. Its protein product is CASSVGGPTYEQYF.

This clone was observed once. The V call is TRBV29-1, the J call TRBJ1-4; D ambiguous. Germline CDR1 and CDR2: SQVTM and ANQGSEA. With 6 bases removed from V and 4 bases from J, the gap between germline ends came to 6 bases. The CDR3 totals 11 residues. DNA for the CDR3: TGCAGCGTACGGTTTAATGAAAAACTGTTTTTT. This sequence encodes CSVRFNEKLFF.

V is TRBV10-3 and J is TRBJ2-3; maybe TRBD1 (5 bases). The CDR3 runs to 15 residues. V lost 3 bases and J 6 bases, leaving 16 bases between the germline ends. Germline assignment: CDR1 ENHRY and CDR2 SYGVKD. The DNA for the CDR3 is TGTGCCATCAGTGACTCGACCCCTGGGGCTGATACGCAGTATTTT. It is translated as CAISDSTPGADTQYF.

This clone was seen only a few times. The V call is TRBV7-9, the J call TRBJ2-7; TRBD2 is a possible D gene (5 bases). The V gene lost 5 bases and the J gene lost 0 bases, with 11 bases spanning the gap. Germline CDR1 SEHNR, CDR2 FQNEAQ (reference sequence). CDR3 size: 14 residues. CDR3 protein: CASSRPGSSYEQYF. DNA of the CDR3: TGTGCCAGCAGCCGCCCGGGGAGCTCCTACGAGCAGTACTTC.

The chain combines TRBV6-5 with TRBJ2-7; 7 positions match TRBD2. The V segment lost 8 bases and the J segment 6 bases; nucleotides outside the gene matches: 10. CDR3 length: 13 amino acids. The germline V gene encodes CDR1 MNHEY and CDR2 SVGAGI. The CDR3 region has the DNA TGTGCCAGCTCAGTGGGGGGGGATTTCGAGCAGTACTTC. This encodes CASSVGGDFEQYF.

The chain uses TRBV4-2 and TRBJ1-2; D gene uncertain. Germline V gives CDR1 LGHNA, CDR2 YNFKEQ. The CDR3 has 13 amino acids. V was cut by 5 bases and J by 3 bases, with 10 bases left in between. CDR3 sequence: CASSATAYYGYTF. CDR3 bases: TGTGCCAGCAGCGCGACGGCGTACTATGGCTACACCTTC.

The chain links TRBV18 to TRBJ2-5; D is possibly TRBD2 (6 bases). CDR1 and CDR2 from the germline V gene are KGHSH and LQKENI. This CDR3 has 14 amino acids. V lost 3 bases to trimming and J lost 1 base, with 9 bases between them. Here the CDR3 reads CASSPGLSQETQYF. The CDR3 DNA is TGTGCCAGCTCACCGGGACTGAGCCAAGAGACCCAGTACTTC.

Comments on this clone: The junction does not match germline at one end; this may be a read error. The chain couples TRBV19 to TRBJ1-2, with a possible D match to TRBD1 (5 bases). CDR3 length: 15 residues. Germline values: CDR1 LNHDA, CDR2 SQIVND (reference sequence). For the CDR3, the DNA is TGTGCCAGTAGTGTAGAATCAGGGACTAACTATGGCTACACCTTC. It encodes CASSVESGTNYGYTF. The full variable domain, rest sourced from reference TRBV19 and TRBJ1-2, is DGGITQSPKYLFRKEGQNVTLSCEQNLNHDAMYWYRQDPGQGLRLIYYSQIVNDFQKGDIAEGYSVSREKKESFPLTVTSAQKNPTAFYLCASSVESGTNYGYTFGSGTRLTVV.

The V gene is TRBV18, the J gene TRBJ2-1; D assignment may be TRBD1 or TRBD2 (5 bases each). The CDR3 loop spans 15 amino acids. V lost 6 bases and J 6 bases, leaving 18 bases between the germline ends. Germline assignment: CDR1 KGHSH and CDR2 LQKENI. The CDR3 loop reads CASSGAGFHSNEQFF. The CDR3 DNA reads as TGTGCCAGCTCCGGGGCAGGGTTCCACTCCAATGAGCAGTTCTTC.